Shown below are 21 T cell receptor beta chains from a single sample sequenced in a study of T cell changes during pregnancy in multiple sclerosis. Profiled with immunoSEQ multiplex PCR; TCRdb holds only in-frame clones, not every one. This table has 45,000 to 60,000 clones, 80% to 90% appearing once. This specimen consisted of peripheral blood, obtained in the first trimester of pregnancy. The receptors here all came from a female donor with multiple sclerosis, enrolled in a pregnancy study.

J is TRBJ1-2 and V is TRBV2, with TRBD1 identical over 8 bases. Germline values: CDR1 SNHLY, CDR2 FYNNEI. The CDR3 is made up of 14 amino acids. With V trimmed by 7 bases and J by 4 bases, 8 bases remained unmatched. The CDR3 nucleotides are TGTGCCAGCACCTGGACAGGGAGGGGCTATGGCTACACCTTC. It translates to CASTWTGRGYGYTF.

V and J are TRBV7-2 and TRBJ2-7; TRBD1 aligns across 9 bases. The germline CDR1 and CDR2 sequences are SGHTA and FQGNSA. V lost 2 bases to trimming and J lost 2 bases; unmatched junction nucleotides: 13. This CDR3 contains 18 residues. The CDR3 is CASSLKGRTGDIPYEQYF. CDR3 nucleotide sequence: TGTGCCAGCAGCTTAAAGGGGCGGACAGGGGACATACCCTACGAGCAGTACTTC.

This chain joins TRBV19 and TRBJ1-6; D unresolved. Germline V gene data show CDR1 as LNHDA and CDR2 as SQIVND (reference sequence). V was clipped by 2 bases and J by 7 bases, with 9 bases between them. The CDR3 covers 14 residues. The CDR3 reads CASSIRGQNSPLHF. Here the CDR3 DNA reads TGTGCCAGTAGTATACGAGGGCAGAATTCACCCCTCCACTTT. The entire variable domain, with the rest obtained from reference TRBV19 and TRBJ1-6, is as follows: DGGITQSPKYLFRKEGQNVTLSCEQNLNHDAMYWYRQDPGQGLRLIYYSQIVNDFQKGDIAEGYSVSREKKESFPLTVTSAQKNPTAFYLCASSIRGQNSPLHFGNGTRLTVT.

The CDR3, as DNA: TGCGCCAGCAGCCCTATAGCGGGGGGCTCCTACACAGATACGCAGTATTTT. It translates to CASSPIAGGSYTDTQYF. The rearrangement uses TRBV5-1 and TRBJ2-3; 10 bases align to TRBD2. This CDR3 region has 17 residues. Germline V lookup: CDR1 SGHRS, CDR2 YFSETQ. Germline trimming cut 4 bases from V and 2 bases from J; bases unmatched to any gene: 10.

J is TRBJ2-7 and V is TRBV4-1; D is undetermined. The CDR3 runs to 14 residues. Per germline, CDR1 MGHRA and CDR2 YSYEKL. Between the trimmed V and J ends, which lost 0 bases and 6 bases, there was a span of 12 bases. The CDR3 protein is CASSQDRIRGEQYF. The DNA for the CDR3 is TGCGCCAGCAGCCAAGATCGGATCCGCGGCGAGCAGTACTTC.

The CDR3 DNA sequence: TGTGCCAGCTCAATGCCGGGGGGCTACGAGCAGTACTTC. It codes for CASSMPGGYEQYF. V and J are TRBV18 and TRBJ2-7, with 7 bases aligning to TRBD2. CDR3 length: 13 amino acids. Germline trimming cut 5 bases from V and 3 bases from J; bases unmatched to any gene: 4. CDR1 KGHSH and CDR2 LQKENI come from the germline V gene.

This chain links TRBV28 with TRBJ1-2, with 7 nucleotides matching TRBD1. The length of the CDR3 is 13 residues. V shed 2 bases, J shed 8 bases, and the junction held 5 bases outside the gene matches. CDR1 and CDR2 (germline): MDHEN, SYDVKM. CDR3 residues: CASSLTRGRGYTF. CDR3 DNA sequence: TGTGCCAGCAGTTTAACAAGGGGGCGCGGCTACACCTTC.

The gene calls are TRBV20-1 and TRBJ2-7; TRBD1 matches 10 bases. This CDR3 spans 11 amino acids. The junction had 3 bases not matched to a gene; V was cut back by 8 bases and J by 5 bases. Germline assignment: CDR1 DFQATT and CDR2 SNEGSKA (reference sequence). CDR3 region: CSSGTGDEQYF. As DNA, the CDR3 is TGCAGTTCCGGGACAGGGGACGAGCAGTACTTC.

The rearrangement joins TRBV30 to TRBJ1-1; 9 bases map to TRBD1. Trimming removed 0 bases from V and 6 bases from J; junction bases left unmatched: 8. The germline V gene encodes CDR1 GTSNPN and CDR2 SVGIG (reference sequence). The CDR3 length is 15 residues. The CDR3 loop is CAWSVLGQGLAEAFF. The CDR3 DNA reads as TGTGCCTGGAGTGTATTGGGACAGGGTCTTGCTGAAGCTTTCTTT.

V usage is TRBV28 and J usage is TRBJ1-1; TRBD1 is a possible D gene (5 bases). CDR1 is MDHEN, CDR2 SYDVKM, per germline. Trimming took 6 bases from V and 6 from J, leaving 20 bases between them. This CDR3 contains 15 residues. CDR3 DNA sequence: TGTGCCAGCAGCCTAGTACGAGTCAGGGCCCCTGAAGCTTTCTTT. It yields the protein CASSLVRVRAPEAFF.

V gene TRBV28 combines with J gene TRBJ1-2, with a weak D call TRBD1 (6 bases). The CDR3 contains 13 residues. Germline V gene sequence: CDR1 MDHEN, CDR2 SYDVKM. The ends were cut back, 6 bases at V and 7 bases at J, with 15 bases in the middle. The CDR3 loop reads CASSVVRGFGYTF. The CDR3 DNA reads as TGTGCCAGCAGCGTTGTTAGGGGGTTTGGCTACACCTTC.

This clone appeared a few times. The gene calls are TRBV6-6 and TRBJ2-7; D may be TRBD2 (6 bases). There are 14 residues in the CDR3. Germline assignment: CDR1 MNHNY and CDR2 SVGAGI (reference sequence). Trimming cost V 2 bases and J 5 bases, with 13 bases left between them. CDR3 DNA sequence: TGTGCCAGCAGTTACCTGGAGGGGCCAAACGAGCAGTACTTC. Protein: CASSYLEGPNEQYF.

In regard to this clone: It may be a read error: a sequence one base away is much more abundant. This sample includes further DNA sequences coding for the same CDR3. This rearrangement joins TRBV6-4 to TRBJ2-1; TRBD2 matches at 11 bases. Trimming took 0 bases from V and 7 from J; bases not matched to a gene: 2. This CDR3 contains 15 residues. The germline V gene encodes CDR1 MRHNA and CDR2 SNTAGT. CDR3 residues: CASSDSSGGANEQFF. CDR3 DNA sequence: TGTGCCAGCAGTGACTCTAGCGGGGGGGCAAATGAGCAGTTCTTC.

This chain links TRBV19 with TRBJ2-2; a weak D match, TRBD1 (6 bases). The CDR3 is made up of 16 amino acids. CDR1 and CDR2 from the germline V gene are LNHDA and SQIVND (reference sequence). Trimming cost V 3 bases and J 1 base, with 12 bases left between them. For the CDR3, the DNA is TGTGCCAGTAGTATCCGAAGGACAGAGAACACCGGGGAGCTGTTTTTT. Protein: CASSIRRTENTGELFF. The full variable domain, rest sourced from reference TRBV19 and TRBJ2-2, is DGGITQSPKYLFRKEGQNVTLSCEQNLNHDAMYWYRQDPGQGLRLIYYSQIVNDFQKGDIAEGYSVSREKKESFPLTVTSAQKNPTAFYLCASSIRRTENTGELFFGEGSRLTVL.

V usage is TRBV30 and J usage is TRBJ1-4; TRBD1 matches at 9 bases. CDR1 is GTSNPN, CDR2 SVGIG, per germline (reference sequence). V dropped 3 bases and J dropped 8; count of bases not matched to a gene: 10. This CDR3 contains 15 residues. CDR3: CAWREPGQGNEKLFF. As DNA, the CDR3 is TGTGCCTGGAGGGAACCGGGACAGGGAAACGAAAAACTGTTTTTT.

The gene calls are TRBV12-5 and TRBJ2-3; TRBD2 might be the D (7 bases). The CDR3 runs to 16 residues. Germline V CDR1 and CDR2: LGHNT, FRNRAP. The germline V and J ends were trimmed by 5 bases and 2 bases, with 17 bases remaining between them. In DNA form, the CDR3 reads TGTGCTAGTGGTCCTAAGGGGGGGCGAGTCACAGATACGCAGTATTTT. It yields the protein CASGPKGGRVTDTQYF.

The chain joins TRBV11-2 to TRBJ1-2; 8 bases map to TRBD1. V was clipped by 5 bases and J by 5 bases; unmatched bases: 10. The CDR3 loop spans 15 amino acids. Looked up from germline, CDR1 is SGHAT and CDR2 is FQNNGV. CDR3 sequence reads: CASSPRAGGRYGYTF. The CDR3, as DNA: TGTGCCAGCAGCCCCCGCGCAGGGGGCAGATATGGCTACACCTTC.

The V call is TRBV7-9, the J call TRBJ2-2, with 11 bases that match TRBD2. Germline V gene lookup returns CDR1 SEHNR and CDR2 FQNEAQ (reference sequence). The CDR3 has 16 residues. J lost 7 bases, V lost 6 bases, and 10 bases had no gene match. The CDR3 DNA reads TGTGCCAGCAGGCAAACTAGCGGGGGCTCGATCGGGGAGCTGTTTTTT. Translated: CASRQTSGGSIGELFF.

The sample holds one count of this clone. This rearrangement joins TRBV4-2 to TRBJ1-4; 7 bases align to TRBD1. The CDR3 is made up of 17 amino acids. CDR1 is LGHNA and CDR2 is YNFKEQ in the germline V gene. Trimming took 0 bases from V and 3 from J; bases not matched to a gene: 7. The CDR3 is CASSQDLYGTANEKLFF. CDR3 bases: TGTGCCAGCAGCCAAGATCTTTACGGGACAGCTAATGAAAAACTGTTTTTT.

This clone has only one observation. This sequence joins TRBV5-4 and TRBJ1-1, with 7 bases matching TRBD1. Germline assignment: CDR1 SGHNT and CDR2 YYREEE (reference sequence). The CDR3 contains 15 residues. Trimming took 4 bases from V and 8 from J; bases not matched to a gene: 14. The DNA of the CDR3 is TGTGCCAGCAGCGCAACACCACAGGGGTACCGGGAAGCTTTCTTT. The encoded protein is CASSATPQGYREAFF.

The chain links TRBV7-2 to TRBJ1-2; 8 bases align to TRBD1. This CDR3 contains 14 residues. V dropped 5 bases and J dropped 2; count of bases not matched to a gene: 4. Germline V lookup: CDR1 SGHTA, CDR2 FQGNSA. The CDR3 DNA reads TGTGCCAGCAGCCACGGGACAGGAAACTATGGCTACACCTTC. Translating gives CASSHGTGNYGYTF.